The present TCR beta chain was sequenced within a study of PD-1 blockade in classical Hodgkin lymphoma. Stated time point: cycle 4 day 1 (C4D1), after six to seven weeks of nivolumab. Autologous stem cell transplantation was followed by relapse in every patient, and brentuximab vedotin exposure varied. From thawed PBMCs, CD8+ T cells were isolated by magnetic negative selection. The protocol was immunoSEQ multiplex PCR, while the TCRdb copy is restricted to in-frame clones and leaves out a portion. The sample has some 20,000 clones, 84% seen once. CDR1 and CDR2 from the germline V gene are ENHRY and SYGVKD. Trimming cost V 3 bases and J 4 bases; bases outside gene matches: 13. The CDR3 has 17 residues.

Sequencing used CD8+ T cells from blood, obtained before the fourth cycle of nivolumab. This TCR was sampled from a human donor with classical Hodgkin lymphoma. J is TRBJ2-7 and V is TRBV10-3; 9 bases match TRBD1. CDR3: CAISDFFRDREFYEQYF. In DNA, the CDR3 is TGTGCCATCAGTGATTTCTTTCGGGACAGGGAGTTTTACGAGCAGTACTTC.